The T cell receptor (beta chain) described here comes from a study of shared clonotypes between healthy human individuals. Overall study findings and caveats: Naive CD4 clonotypes were shared across a few donors at roughly 4.6%. A generally larger estimated richness was seen in naive subsets than in memory subsets.

With 7 bases removed from V and 4 bases from J, the gap between germline ends came to 14 bases. This CDR3 contains 13 residues. Germline CDR1 reads GTSNPN; CDR2 reads SVGIG (reference sequence). Sorted-subset replicate PCR reactions were performed with approximately 200 ng DNA, corresponding to roughly 30,000 T cell genomes. Assay: immunoSEQ multiplex PCR; the TCRdb copy retains only in-frame clones and omits some. The table includes nearly 1 million clones, 60% to 85% detected once. Details on this clone: Its antigen is not identified.

This receptor was identified in a man aged 18-30 years in good health. This chain links TRBV30 with TRBJ2-1, with D possibly matching TRBD1 (5 bases). Material for sequencing was memory CD4+ T cells sorted from blood. Regarding subset: CD45RA-negative fraction. The CDR3 spells CAFTDNLYNEQFF. The DNA for the CDR3 is TGTGCCTTCACGGACAACTTATACAATGAGCAGTTCTTC.